A single sample is the source of the 17 T cell receptor beta chains below, sequenced in a study of OX40 agonist ivuxolimab in advanced cancers. The method was immunoSEQ multiplex PCR; TCRdb's version includes in-frame clones alone and lacks a portion of them. The data show approximately 86,000 clones, about 86% seen once. Specimen: CD4+ or CD8+ T cells sorted from blood, collected in a trial of the OX40 agonist ivuxolimab. All receptors derive from an adult with an advanced solid tumor such as melanoma, head and neck, liver or kidney cancer.

This rearrangement joins TRBV5-6 to TRBJ1-2; maybe TRBD1 (5 bases). The CDR3 is made up of 12 amino acids. Germline CDR1 SGHDT, CDR2 YYEEEE. Trimming removed 6 bases at V and 4 bases at J, with 10 bases between. CDR3 coding DNA: TGTGCCAGCACCAGGGACCTCTATGGCTACACCTTC. Translation: CASTRDLYGYTF.

The rearrangement joins TRBV11-2 to TRBJ2-7; a possible D gene is TRBD2 (5 bases). Germline V lookup: CDR1 SGHAT, CDR2 FQNNGV. The ends were cut back, 1 base at V and 1 base at J, with 11 bases in the middle. The CDR3 is 15 amino acids. As DNA, the CDR3 is TGTGCCAGCAGCTTAGGGGCTAGCAATTCCTACGAGCAGTACTTC. Translating it yields CASSLGASNSYEQYF.

The chain combines TRBV12-5 with TRBJ2-3, with a possible D match to TRBD1 (5 bases). The CDR3 is 15 residues long. The V end lost 7 bases, the J end lost 0 bases, and 14 bases lay between the germline ends. CDR1 and CDR2 from the germline V gene are LGHNT and FRNRAP. The CDR3 is CASAHSGLSTDTQYF. CDR3 bases: TGTGCTAGTGCCCATTCAGGGCTAAGCACAGATACGCAGTATTTT.

This sequence joins TRBV7-3 and TRBJ1-1, with D tentatively TRBD1 (6 bases). Trimming pared 3 bases from V and 5 bases from J, leaving 10 bases between. The CDR3 spans 13 residues. The germline CDR1 and CDR2 sequences are SGHTA and FQGTGA. The chain's CDR3 is CASSFGQGTEAFF. In DNA form, the CDR3 reads TGTGCCAGCAGCTTCGGGCAGGGGACTGAAGCTTTCTTT.

The chain recombines TRBV11-1 with TRBJ2-2, with 11 bases lining up with TRBD2. The V segment lost 5 bases and the J segment 6 bases; nucleotides outside the gene matches: 5. The CDR3 runs 15 residues. Germline V gives CDR1 SGHAT, CDR2 FQDESV (reference sequence). The CDR3 reads CASSPSGRIAGELFF. Here the CDR3 DNA reads TGTGCCAGCAGCCCTAGCGGGAGGATCGCCGGGGAGCTGTTTTTT.

The chain employs TRBV18 and TRBJ2-5; TRBD2 aligns across 10 bases. The ends lost 3 bases at V and 4 bases at J; junction bases unmatched: 11. Germline V CDR1 and CDR2: KGHSH, LQKENI. This CDR3 spans 17 amino acids. DNA of the CDR3: TGTGCCAGCTCACCCCGGGCTAGCGGGAGTTTGGTAGAGACCCAGTACTTC. Translation: CASSPRASGSLVETQYF.

This clone came up a few times. CDR3 sequence reads: CASSSRGVRYDSLGGYTF. DNA of the CDR3: TGTGCCAGTAGTTCCCGTGGAGTGAGGTACGACAGCCTAGGGGGCTACACCTTC. The rearrangement uses TRBV19 and TRBJ1-2; weak D call: TRBD1 (5 bases). The CDR3 is made up of 18 amino acids. V lost 5 bases, J lost 8 bases, and 30 bases lay in between. The germline V gene has CDR1 LNHDA and CDR2 SQIVND (reference sequence).

The chain links TRBV6-1 to TRBJ1-2; D ambiguous. The V end was cut by 0 bases, the J end by 5 bases, with 10 bases between. This CDR3 is built from 14 residues. Germline V gene lookup returns CDR1 MNHNS and CDR2 SASEGT. CDR3 nucleotide sequence: TGTGCCAGCAGTGAAGCGGCGGACTTTTATGGCTACACCTTC. This sequence encodes CASSEAADFYGYTF.

This chain uses TRBV19 with TRBJ1-1; tentatively, D is TRBD1 (6 bases). CDR3 length: 15 residues. The germline gives CDR1 LNHDA, CDR2 SQIVND (reference sequence). The V and J ends lost 6 bases and 1 base respectively, with 15 bases between them. The CDR3 sequence: CASSGRRGGNTEAFF. The CDR3 DNA follows: TGTGCCAGTAGCGGCCGCAGGGGTGGGAACACTGAAGCTTTCTTT. Based on the CDR3 plus reference TRBV19 and TRBJ1-1, the full variable domain is DGGITQSPKYLFRKEGQNVTLSCEQNLNHDAMYWYRQDPGQGLRLIYYSQIVNDFQKGDIAEGYSVSREKKESFPLTVTSAQKNPTAFYLCASSGRRGGNTEAFFGQGTRLTVV.

The rearrangement joins TRBV4-1 to TRBJ1-3; 8 bases align to TRBD1. Germline assignment: CDR1 MGHRA and CDR2 YSYEKL. The CDR3 spans 17 residues. With V trimmed by 1 base and J by 1 base, 6 bases remained unmatched. CDR3 amino acids: CASSQAQGGRSGNTIYF. Written as DNA, the CDR3 is TGCGCCAGCAGCCAAGCACAGGGGGGACGATCTGGAAACACCATATATTTT.

The chain employs TRBV11-3 and TRBJ2-1; TRBD1 matches at 12 bases. The CDR3 is made up of 16 amino acids. V shed 3 bases and J 7 bases; nucleotides not matched to a gene: 7. CDR1 is SGHNT and CDR2 is YENEEA in the germline V gene. DNA of the CDR3: TGTGCCAGCAGCTTCCTCGGGACAGGGGGCAGGAATGAGCAGTTCTTC. Protein product: CASSFLGTGGRNEQFF.

This chain links TRBV19 with TRBJ1-4; D might be TRBD1 (6 bases). The CDR3 is 16 amino acids. Trimming cost V 3 bases and J 6 bases, with 17 bases left between them. The germline CDR1 and CDR2 sequences are LNHDA and SQIVND (reference sequence). CDR3 DNA: TGTGCCAGTAGTATTAGGGGGGCCAGGGGACATGAAAAACTGTTTTTT. This sequence encodes CASSIRGARGHEKLFF.

The CDR3 DNA follows: TGTGCCAGCAGCGCACACAGGAATCAGCCCCAGCATTTT. Its protein is CASSAHRNQPQHF. The chain joins TRBV11-2 to TRBJ1-5; TRBD1 might be the D (5 bases). Germline V gene sequence: CDR1 SGHAT, CDR2 FQNNGV. V lost 5 bases and J 4 bases, leaving 9 bases between the germline ends. CDR3 length: 13 amino acids.

This clone was found a few times. V is TRBV14 and J is TRBJ1-6, with D tentatively TRBD1 (6 bases). Trimming left V 4 bases short and J 10 bases short, with 20 bases between. The CDR3 is 16 amino acids. CDR1 is SGHDN, CDR2 FVKESK, per germline. CDR3 sequence: CASSLSDRQGESPLHF. In nucleotides, the CDR3 is TGTGCCAGCAGCCTTTCGGACAGACAAGGCGAGTCACCCCTCCACTTT.

The J gene is TRBJ2-3, the V gene TRBV25-1; D ambiguous. This CDR3 spans 15 amino acids. The germline V and J ends were trimmed by 1 base and 2 bases, with 10 bases remaining between them. Germline V lookup: CDR1 MGHDK, CDR2 SYGVNS. CDR3 bases: TGTGCCAGCAGTGAATCAACAGATTACACAGATACGCAGTATTTT. Protein: CASSESTDYTDTQYF.

This chain connects TRBV6-1 to TRBJ2-7; the D gene is possibly TRBD1 (7 bases). There are 15 residues in the CDR3. Trimming took 5 bases from V and 4 from J, leaving 18 bases between them. Looked up from germline, CDR1 is MNHNS and CDR2 is SASEGT. CDR3 in amino acids: CASSPGGTSNYEQYF. The CDR3 DNA reads TGTGCCAGCAGTCCAGGGGGGACCTCCAATTACGAGCAGTACTTC.

The rearrangement links TRBV6-5 to TRBJ1-5; no clear D. The V end lost 2 bases, the J end lost 4 bases, and 9 bases lay between the germline ends. Germline V gene sequence: CDR1 MNHEY, CDR2 SVGAGI. CDR3 length: 14 residues. The CDR3 is CASSYRSSNQPQHF. Written as DNA, the CDR3 is TGTGCCAGCAGTTACCGGTCCTCGAATCAGCCCCAGCATTTT.